The source of this T cell receptor (beta chain) is a study of cytomegalovirus exposure and HLA in healthy donors. Primers: 60 Vbeta forward and 13 Jbeta reverse. Produced via immunoSEQ multiplex PCR; TCRdb's table is partial and in-frame only. The sample holds more than 95,000 clones, around 75% seen once. This clone was recorded a few times. The source material was PBMCs. This sequence originates from a woman in her forties or fifties in good health and CMV-seropositive.

CDR3 DNA: TGTGCCTGGGAACCGGGGGGGCGGACCGGGGAGCTGTTTTTT. Its translation is CAWEPGGRTGELFF. This sequence joins TRBV30 and TRBJ2-2; 8 bases are a match to TRBD2. CDR3 length: 14 amino acids. The V and J ends lost 5 bases and 5 bases, in that order; junction bases with no gene match: 7. CDR1 and CDR2 (germline): GTSNPN, SVGIG (reference sequence). The variable domain in full, completed from reference TRBV30 and TRBJ2-2, reads SQTIHQWPATLVQPVGSPLSLECTVEGTSNPNLYWYRQAAGRGLQLLFYSVGIGQISSEVPQNLSASRPQDRQFILSSKKLLLSDSGFYLCAWEPGGRTGELFFGEGSRLTVL.